The clone carrying this T cell receptor (beta chain) showed up many times. Its target is not known. The V end lost 8 bases, the J end lost 1 base, and 6 bases lay between the germline ends. The CDR3 covers 12 residues. TCRdb re-derived calls from the 5' RACE reads in MiXCR, one entry per CDR3 protein. The data hold 690,000 or so distinct CDR3 sequences, with approximately 6.1% observed a single time. The source of the sample is a study of identical twins. Study-level findings and limits: Without tracking the same donors, conclusions rested on cross-sectional statistical analysis.

The sequenced material came from naive T cells sorted from blood. The sequence came from a man in his late teens or twenties in good health. The chain recombines TRBV12-3 or TRBV12-4 with TRBJ2-4; a possible D gene is TRBD1 (5 bases). This CDR3 reads CASQGAKNIQYF. For the CDR3, the DNA is TGTGCCAGCCAGGGTGCCAAAAACATTCAGTACTTC.